This TCR beta chain was found in a study of tumor-infiltrating lymphocytes in oesophageal squamous cell carcinoma. CDR1 and CDR2 (germline): SGHAT, FQNNGV. The CDR3 has 13 residues. TCRdb passed the PCR reads through MiXCR, listing each CDR3 protein once. In the table there are fewer than 20,000 distinct CDR3 sequences, less than 45% of which are singletons. The chain combines TRBV11-2 with TRBJ2-3; 7 bases align to TRBD1. The better agreement between TRBJ2-7 and the DNA end casts doubt on the J call. The receptor was derived from a male donor with esophageal squamous cell carcinoma. Input material: normal esophageal tissue next to the tumor. CDR3 bases: TGTGCCTGTAGACAGGGTTCTACATATACGCAGTACTTC. This translates into CACRQGSTYTQYF.